One and the same sample provided the 24 T cell receptor beta chains below, sequenced in a study of blood T cell repertoires in COVID-19. Assay used: immunoSEQ multiplex PCR; TCRdb lists only in-frame clones, some missing. The sample shows about 98,000 clones, almost 80% of them seen only once. Sequencing used peripheral blood. Source of these receptors: a man aged 55-75 years with active or convalescent COVID-19.

The rearrangement uses TRBV6-5 and TRBJ1-2; D gene uncertain. Germline CDR1 reads MNHEY; CDR2 reads SVGAGI. The CDR3 is 15 amino acids. Trimming took off 0 bases at V and 4 bases at J, with 12 bases between the two ends. The CDR3 here is CASSYSSGYLYGYTF. The CDR3 coding sequence is TGTGCCAGCAGTTACTCTTCGGGTTATCTCTATGGCTACACCTTC.

This clone was observed a single time. The chain employs TRBV28 and TRBJ1-1; D call uncertain. V gave up 4 bases and J gave up 6 bases, with 18 bases separating them. The germline gives CDR1 MDHEN, CDR2 SYDVKM. The CDR3 has 15 amino acids. CDR3 in DNA: TGTGCCAGCAGTTCCCTCTTTGGAGGGAAAGCTGAAGCTTTCTTT. It is translated as CASSSLFGGKAEAFF.

This clone was observed a handful of times. The chain joins TRBV4-3 to TRBJ2-1; 9 bases match TRBD2. Unmatched junction bases numbered 5, after V lost 1 base and J lost 7 bases. The germline CDR1 and CDR2 sequences are LGHNA and YSLEER. The CDR3 loop spans 15 amino acids. The CDR3 DNA sequence: TGCGCCAGCAGCCAAGGGACTAGCGCACTTAATGAGCAGTTCTTC. Amino acids: CASSQGTSALNEQFF.

This chain joins TRBV24-1 and TRBJ1-5; 7 nucleotides line up with TRBD1. V was clipped by 2 bases and J by 2 bases; unmatched bases: 5. The CDR3 consists of 16 residues. CDR1 is KGHDR and CDR2 is SFDVKD in the germline V gene. The CDR3: CATSDSTGRRNQPQHF. The CDR3 DNA follows: TGTGCCACCAGTGATTCGACAGGGAGACGCAATCAGCCCCAGCATTTT.

Regarding this clone: At one of its ends the junction is not consistent with the germline gene, which may arise from a read error. The chain is built from TRBV11-3 and TRBJ2-2; TRBD2 agrees at 10 bases. This CDR3 is built from 16 residues. The germline CDR1 and CDR2 sequences are SGHNT and YENEEA. The CDR3 reads CASSKPGLANTGELFF. CDR3 DNA sequence: TGTGCCAGCAGCAAACCGGGACTAGCGAATACCGGGGAGCTGTTTTTT.

The chain is built from TRBV27 and TRBJ2-7; 11 nucleotides line up with TRBD2. The CDR3 covers 15 residues. V shed 6 bases and J 3 bases; nucleotides not matched to a gene: 7. Germline V CDR1 and CDR2: MNHEY, SMNVEV (reference sequence). CDR3 region: CASRVAGGQFYEQYF. For the CDR3, the DNA is TGTGCCAGCAGGGTAGCGGGAGGGCAGTTCTACGAGCAGTACTTC.

This clone was seen just once. For the CDR3, the DNA is TGTGCCAGCAGCAGATCCCGGGACAGCTATGGCTACACCTTC. Translated, it gives CASSRSRDSYGYTF. This chain joins TRBV7-2 and TRBJ1-2; 7 bases are shared with TRBD1. V lost 5 bases to trimming and J lost 4 bases; unmatched junction nucleotides: 7. The CDR3 is 14 residues long. Germline CDR1 and CDR2: SGHTA and FQGNSA.

In the case of this clone: A read error is possible here, since a much larger clone lies one base away. V gene TRBV5-1 combines with J gene TRBJ2-5; TRBD1 matches at 9 bases. CDR3 length: 14 amino acids. The V segment lost 4 bases and the J segment 3 bases; nucleotides outside the gene matches: 4. The germline CDR1 and CDR2 sequences are SGHRS and YFSETQ. The CDR3 DNA is TGCGCCAGCAGCCTCGACAGGGGGAAAGAGACCCAGTACTTC. Translation gives CASSLDRGKETQYF.

The chain joins TRBV2 to TRBJ2-3; TRBD2 matches at 11 bases. Germline loops: CDR1 SNHLY, CDR2 FYNNEI. The CDR3 is 18 amino acids. V was clipped by 3 bases and J by 1 base; unmatched bases: 9. The CDR3 sequence is CASSDSGRAPFGTDTQYF. In nucleotides, the CDR3 is TGTGCCAGCAGTGATAGCGGGAGGGCCCCGTTTGGCACAGATACGCAGTATTTT.

V usage is TRBV7-9 and J usage is TRBJ2-3; 10 bases are shared with TRBD1. The CDR3 runs to 14 residues. V lost 7 bases to trimming and J lost 3 bases; unmatched junction nucleotides: 4. Germline CDR1 SEHNR, CDR2 FQNEAQ (reference sequence). The CDR3, as DNA: TGTGCCAGCAACCGACAGGGGGCGACAGATACGCAGTATTTT. It codes for CASNRQGATDTQYF.

V gene TRBV7-7 combines with J gene TRBJ2-5; 10 bases map to TRBD2. There are 18 residues in the CDR3. From germline, CDR1 is SSHAT and CDR2 FNYEAQ (reference sequence). V was pared by 0 bases and J by 7 bases, with 14 bases of the junction left unmatched. The CDR3: CASSLASPSGSRGGTQYF. CDR3 nucleotide sequence: TGTGCCAGCAGCTTAGCCTCTCCTAGCGGGAGTCGTGGGGGGACCCAGTACTTC.

The chain carries TRBV27 and TRBJ1-5, with D unresolved. V lost 2 bases and J lost 4, with 9 bases in between. Germline V gene data show CDR1 as MNHEY and CDR2 as SMNVEV (reference sequence). This CDR3 region has 14 residues. CDR3 protein: CASSLAGVNQPQHF. In DNA, the CDR3 is TGTGCCAGCAGTTTAGCCGGAGTAAATCAGCCCCAGCATTTT.

The V gene is TRBV7-2, the J gene TRBJ2-1; 10 nucleotides match TRBD2. This CDR3 has 15 residues. V was pared by 4 bases and J by 9 bases, with 9 bases of the junction left unmatched. Germline assignment: CDR1 SGHTA and CDR2 FQGNSA. CDR3 nucleotides: TGTGCCAGCAGCTCAACTCTAGCGGGAGTGGGTGAGCAGTTCTTC. Encoded protein: CASSSTLAGVGEQFF.

The rearrangement uses TRBV30 and TRBJ2-1, with TRBD2 matching 10 bases. V was clipped by 1 base and J by 4 bases; unmatched bases: 4. Germline values: CDR1 GTSNPN, CDR2 SVGIG (reference sequence). The CDR3 loop spans 15 amino acids. This CDR3 reads CAWSEASGSYNEQFF. The CDR3 DNA sequence: TGTGCCTGGAGTGAGGCTAGCGGGAGTTACAATGAGCAGTTCTTC.

The V and J genes are TRBV6-5 and TRBJ2-5, with D unresolved. The CDR3 sequence is 14 residues long. The germline V gene has CDR1 MNHEY and CDR2 SVGAGI. Trimming pared 5 bases from V and 2 bases from J, leaving 12 bases between. The CDR3 bases are TGTGCCAGCAGTAACACAGCTACACAAGAGACCCAGTACTTC. Translation gives CASSNTATQETQYF.

The sample holds a few counts of this clone. The rearrangement joins TRBV11-2 to TRBJ1-6; D might be TRBD1 (5 bases). Trimming removed 4 bases at V and 7 bases at J, with 11 bases between. Germline CDR1 reads SGHAT; CDR2 reads FQNNGV. There are 14 residues in the CDR3. Here the CDR3 DNA reads TGTGCCAGCAGCTCCGGGGGATTGAATTCACCCCTCCACTTT. Translation: CASSSGGLNSPLHF.

This clone has just a few counts. V and J are TRBV19 and TRBJ2-1; the D gene is possibly TRBD2 (6 bases). V lost 6 bases to trimming and J lost 8 bases, with 20 bases between them. The germline V gene encodes CDR1 LNHDA and CDR2 SQIVND (reference sequence). The CDR3 has 15 amino acids. This CDR3 is CASRPEGTGRDEQFF. CDR3 DNA sequence: TGTGCCAGTAGACCCGAGGGGACTGGACGAGATGAGCAGTTCTTC.

This clone was seen once. This chain connects TRBV4-1 to TRBJ1-5; 9 positions agree with TRBD1. There are 15 residues in the CDR3. With V trimmed by 4 bases and J by 4 bases, 5 bases remained unmatched. CDR1 and CDR2 from the germline V gene are MGHRA and YSYEKL. The chain's CDR3 is CASSRDRDGNQPQHF. The CDR3 DNA is TGCGCCAGCAGCCGGGACAGGGATGGAAATCAGCCCCAGCATTTT.

This chain joins TRBV2 and TRBJ2-7; 7 nucleotides agree with TRBD1. The CDR3 has 14 amino acids. Trimming at V came to 2 bases and at J to 0 bases, leaving 1 base not matched to a gene. Germline V CDR1 and CDR2: SNHLY, FYNNEI. In DNA, the CDR3 is TGTGCCAGCAGTGAACAGGGGGTCTCCTACGAGCAGTACTTC. Protein: CASSEQGVSYEQYF.

The chain employs TRBV28 and TRBJ2-2; 12 nucleotides line up with TRBD2. CDR1 MDHEN and CDR2 SYDVKM come from the germline V gene. The J segment lost 3 bases and the V segment lost 6 bases, leaving 8 bases of the junction unmatched. This CDR3 comprises 17 residues. The CDR3 loop reads CASRTGTSGPYTGELFF. CDR3 DNA: TGTGCCAGCAGAACCGGGACTAGCGGGCCCTACACCGGGGAGCTGTTTTTT.

This clone has ten or more counts. Here the CDR3 DNA reads TGTGCCAGCAGCCCCGGACAGGGGGGCTACGAGCAGTACGTC. Translating gives CASSPGQGGYEQYV. The genes are TRBV5-4 and TRBJ2-7; the match to TRBD1 covers 10 bases. The CDR3 covers 14 residues. Trimming removed 4 bases from V and 3 bases from J; junction bases left unmatched: 4. CDR1 and CDR2 (germline): SGHNT, YYREEE (reference sequence).

The chain uses TRBV7-9 and TRBJ1-2; D perhaps matches TRBD1 (5 bases). The CDR3 runs 15 residues. Per germline, CDR1 SEHNR and CDR2 FQNEAQ (reference sequence). V was trimmed by 5 bases and J by 0 bases, leaving 13 bases between them. In DNA form, the CDR3 reads TGTGCCAGCAGCCCTCCGGGGGGAGCTAACTATGGCTACACCTTC. It yields the protein CASSPPGGANYGYTF.

This clone was observed a few times. This chain joins TRBV10-1 and TRBJ2-7, with 7 bases lining up with TRBD1. Germline CDR1 is WNHNN and CDR2 is SYGVQD (reference sequence). CDR3 length equals 16 residues. J gave up 0 bases and V 7 bases, and 12 bases lay outside the gene matches. The CDR3, as DNA: TGCGCCAGCAACGACAGGGCAATGCCAAACTCCTACGAGCAGTACTTC. Its protein product is CASNDRAMPNSYEQYF.

V and J are TRBV9 and TRBJ2-3, with TRBD2 identical over 10 bases. V trimming: 3 bases; J trimming: 1 base; junction bases outside the gene matches: 2. The CDR3 is made up of 15 amino acids. Germline loops: CDR1 SGDLS, CDR2 YYNGEE. CDR3 in amino acids: CASSATSGGTDTQYF. The CDR3 DNA reads as TGTGCCAGCAGCGCTACTAGCGGGGGCACAGATACGCAGTATTTT.